A single sample is the source of the 21 T cell receptor beta chains below, sequenced in a study of shared clonotypes between healthy human individuals. TCRdb's table, derived via immunoSEQ multiplex PCR, lists solely in-frame clones and lacks some. The table lists fewer than 850,000 clones, about 90% of them singletons, with 34% in the top ten. The sample comprised memory CD8+ T cells from PBMCs. Subset defined: CD45RO+ cells pooled with CCR7-negative TemRA cells. These receptors all stem from a man between 18 and 35 years old in good health. Some clones in this sample may be carry-over from other donors' samples.

This clone appeared a single time. V usage is TRBV15 and J usage is TRBJ2-6; D gene unclear. V gave up 1 base and J gave up 3 bases, with 10 bases separating them. Germline V gene sequence: CDR1 LNHNV, CDR2 YYDKDF (reference sequence). This CDR3 contains 16 residues. CDR3 residues: CATSRANVFGANVLTF. Here the CDR3 DNA reads TGTGCCACCAGCAGAGCAAACGTGTTTGGGGCCAACGTCCTGACTTTC.

The genes are TRBV5-1 and TRBJ2-7; TRBD2 aligns across 12 bases. The J segment lost 3 bases and the V segment lost 7 bases, leaving 11 bases of the junction unmatched. The V gene's germline CDR1 is SGHRS and CDR2 YFSETQ. The CDR3 is 16 amino acids. Here the CDR3 reads CASGGTLAGGDYEQYF. Written as DNA, the CDR3 is TGCGCCAGCGGGGGGACTCTAGCGGGAGGGGACTACGAGCAGTACTTC.

The rearrangement links TRBV6-5 to TRBJ2-7; TRBD2 aligns across 10 bases. This CDR3 is built from 14 residues. In germline, CDR1 is MNHEY, CDR2 SVGAGI. V trimming: 8 bases; J trimming: 3 bases; junction bases outside the gene matches: 7. The CDR3 bases are TGTGCCAGCTCCCTTGGACTAGCGGTCTACGAGCAGTACTTC. As protein: CASSLGLAVYEQYF.

This sequence joins TRBV28 and TRBJ2-2; D gene unclear. The CDR3 is 14 amino acids. Germline assignment: CDR1 MDHEN and CDR2 SYDVKM. With 6 bases removed from V and 5 bases from J, the gap between germline ends came to 13 bases. The CDR3 loop is CASRDLMGTGELFF. CDR3 DNA: TGTGCCAGCAGGGACCTCATGGGGACCGGGGAGCTGTTTTTT.

The rearrangement joins TRBV21-1 to TRBJ2-3; the table's D gene call, TRBD2, was not cross checked with the DNA. TRBV21-1 is a listed pseudogene. The CDR3 consists of 20 residues. CDR3 sequence: CASSKAVVFAAGPSTDTQYF. CDR3 nucleotide sequence: TGTGCCAGCAGCAAAGCGGTCGTGTTCGCGGCGGGACCTAGCACAGATACGCAGTATTTT.

V is TRBV19 and J is TRBJ1-1; D unclear. Between the trimmed V and J ends, which lost 10 bases and 9 bases, there was a span of 15 bases. This CDR3 is 11 amino acids long. Germline-derived CDR1 and CDR2 are LNHDA and SQIVND (reference sequence). Here the CDR3 reads CATSPGSQAFF. The CDR3 coding sequence is TGTGCCACCAGTCCCGGATCTCAAGCTTTCTTT.

This clone was counted a single time. The rearrangement uses TRBV7-9 and TRBJ1-1; no definite D call. CDR1 is SEHNR and CDR2 is FQNEAQ in the germline V gene (reference sequence). CDR3 length: 13 amino acids. Trimming left V 5 bases short and J 5 bases short, with 12 bases between. Here the CDR3 reads CASSPREDTEAFF. In nucleotides, the CDR3 is TGTGCCAGCAGCCCAAGGGAGGATACTGAAGCTTTCTTT. Filled out from reference TRBV7-9 and TRBJ1-1, the complete variable domain reads DTGVSQNPRHKITKRGQNVTFRCDPISEHNRLYWYRQTLGQGPEFLTYFQNEAQLEKSRLLSDRFSAERPKGSFSTLEIQRTEQGDSAMYLCASSPREDTEAFFGQGTRLTVV.

The chain employs TRBV7-2 and TRBJ2-3; D remains ambiguous. Germline V gene sequence: CDR1 SGHTA, CDR2 FQGNSA. CDR3 length: 18 amino acids. Trimming stripped 4 bases from V and 0 bases from J, with 20 bases between. CDR3 loop: CASSYLAVGGASTDTQYF. The DNA for the CDR3 is TGTGCCAGCAGCTATCTTGCTGTGGGTGGTGCAAGCACAGATACGCAGTATTTT.

This clone was seen many times. This chain joins TRBV2 and TRBJ1-5; no clear D. V was shortened by 3 bases and J by 7 bases, with 13 bases between the two germline ends. The V gene's germline CDR1 is SNHLY and CDR2 FYNNEI. CDR3 size: 14 residues. In DNA form, the CDR3 reads TGTGCCAGCAGTGATTACTTCGTTGGACAGCCCCAGCATTTT. Protein: CASSDYFVGQPQHF.

The J gene is TRBJ1-1, the V gene TRBV5-1, with no clear D. CDR3 size: 16 residues. The germline gives CDR1 SGHRS, CDR2 YFSETQ. V was cut by 3 bases and J by 1 base, with 16 bases left in between. The CDR3 sequence: CASSSSLTTRNTEAFF. The CDR3 DNA sequence: TGCGCCAGCAGCTCGTCTCTAACGACCCGGAACACTGAAGCTTTCTTT.

The chain couples TRBV27 to TRBJ2-1, with 8 bases lining up with TRBD2. In germline, CDR1 is MNHEY, CDR2 SMNVEV (reference sequence). V shed 3 bases and J 6 bases; nucleotides not matched to a gene: 4. This CDR3 spans 14 amino acids. CDR3 in amino acids: CASSFREGLNEQFF. As DNA, the CDR3 is TGTGCCAGCAGTTTCCGGGAGGGCCTCAATGAGCAGTTCTTC.

The chain employs TRBV6-5 and TRBJ1-1; TRBD1 might be the D (5 bases). The germline V gene encodes CDR1 MNHEY and CDR2 SVGAGI. The CDR3 loop spans 16 amino acids. Trimming removed 2 bases at V and 1 base at J, with 14 bases between. The CDR3 nucleotides are TGTGCCAGCAGTTACGCCGTCCCGGGACCGAACACTGAAGCTTTCTTT. The encoded protein is CASSYAVPGPNTEAFF.

This chain joins TRBV19 and TRBJ2-2, with 11 bases aligning to TRBD2. J lost 10 bases, V lost 10 bases, and 11 bases had no gene match. Germline V lookup: CDR1 LNHDA, CDR2 SQIVND (reference sequence). The CDR3 sequence is 14 residues long. In nucleotides, the CDR3 is TGTGCCACTCGACTAGCGGGAATCGTCGAGGAGCTGTTTTTT. As protein: CATRLAGIVEELFF.

This chain links TRBV6-6 with TRBJ2-7; D is possibly TRBD1 (6 bases). This CDR3 contains 14 residues. CDR1 MNHNY and CDR2 SVGAGI come from the germline V gene (reference sequence). Trimming left V 2 bases short and J 3 bases short, with 11 bases between. For the CDR3, the DNA is TGTGCCAGCAGTTACATTCAGGGGAGCTACGAGCAGTACTTC. Translated: CASSYIQGSYEQYF.

This chain joins TRBV28 and TRBJ2-7; 8 bases fit TRBD1. V trimming: 1 base; J trimming: 7 bases; junction bases outside the gene matches: 6. Germline-derived CDR1 and CDR2 are MDHEN and SYDVKM. There are 14 residues in the CDR3. In nucleotides, the CDR3 is TGTGCCAGCAGTTTATTTCAGGGGGCCGGAGAGCAGTACTTC. This gives the protein CASSLFQGAGEQYF.

The sample holds a few counts of this clone. The chain combines TRBV11-2 with TRBJ1-1; TRBD1 matches 9 bases. J was trimmed by 8 bases and V by 1 base; bases with no gene match: 2. The CDR3 spans 13 residues. Per the germline V gene, CDR1 is SGHAT and CDR2 is FQNNGV. The CDR3 region is CASSLGGQGEAFF. The CDR3 nucleotides read TGTGCCAGCAGCTTAGGGGGACAGGGAGAAGCTTTCTTT.

The chain couples TRBV28 to TRBJ2-7, with 8 bases matching TRBD1. Germline CDR1 reads MDHEN; CDR2 reads SYDVKM. The CDR3 is 15 amino acids. V lost 4 bases to trimming and J lost 3 bases; unmatched junction nucleotides: 8. The DNA for the CDR3 is TGTGCCAGCAGTTCCGAGACAGGGGTACTCTACGAGCAGTACTTC. Amino acids: CASSSETGVLYEQYF. The full variable domain, completed using reference TRBV28 and TRBJ2-7, is DVKVTQSSRYLVKRTGEKVFLECVQDMDHENMFWYRQDPGLGLRLIYFSYDVKMKEKGDIPEGYSVSREKKERFSLILESASTNQTSMYLCASSSETGVLYEQYFGPGTRLTVT.

The chain carries TRBV6-1 and TRBJ1-2; D remains ambiguous. The ends were cut back, 7 bases at V and 3 bases at J, with 18 bases in the middle. The CDR3 is made up of 15 amino acids. Germline lookup yields CDR1 MNHNS and CDR2 SASEGT. The CDR3 DNA sequence: TGTGCCAGCAAAGCCGGGTCACCGCCCCACTATGGCTACACCTTC. Its protein product is CASKAGSPPHYGYTF.

The V call is TRBV7-3, the J call TRBJ2-5; D may match TRBD1 or TRBD2 (5 bases each). The V end was cut by 6 bases, the J end by 5 bases, with 13 bases between. The CDR3 is 13 amino acids. Looked up from germline, CDR1 is SGHTA and CDR2 is FQGTGA. The CDR3 DNA reads as TGTGCCAGCAGGGGACCCGGCGGGGAGACCCAGTACTTC. Its protein is CASRGPGGETQYF. Full variable domain (outside the CDR3, taken from reference TRBV7-3 and TRBJ2-5): GAGVSQTPSNKVTEKGKYVELRCDPISGHTALYWYRQSLGQGPEFLIYFQGTGAADDSGLPNDRFFAVRPEGSVSTLKIQRTERGDSAVYLCASRGPGGETQYFGPGTRLLVL.

The chain is built from TRBV7-2 and TRBJ1-1; unclear D gene. The germline gives CDR1 SGHTA, CDR2 FQGNSA. The CDR3 length is 13 residues. Trimming took off 1 base at V and 8 bases at J, with 11 bases between the two ends. This chain's CDR3 is CASSLVYDREAFF. The CDR3 DNA is TGTGCCAGCAGCTTAGTGTATGACCGGGAAGCTTTCTTT. The entire variable domain, with the rest obtained from reference TRBV7-2 and TRBJ1-1, is as follows: GAGVSQSPSNKVTEKGKDVELRCDPISGHTALYWYRQSLGQGLEFLIYFQGNSAPDKSGLPSDRFSAERTGGSVSTLTIQRTQQEDSAVYLCASSLVYDREAFFGQGTRLTVV.

This sequence joins TRBV5-1 and TRBJ2-7; D perhaps matches TRBD2 (7 bases). V was shortened by 5 bases and J by 6 bases, with 12 bases between the two germline ends. The CDR3 sequence is 12 residues long. Germline V lookup: CDR1 SGHRS, CDR2 YFSETQ. This chain's CDR3 is CASRQGGGEQYF. The DNA of the CDR3 is TGCGCCAGCAGACAGGGAGGGGGCGAGCAGTACTTC.